These T cell receptor beta chains were read from a single sample in a study of stem cell transplantation in POMP-related autoinflammatory disease. Produced via immunoSEQ multiplex PCR; TCRdb's table is partial and in-frame only. The sample has under 9,500 clones; roughly 85% are singletons. The material was CD8+ T cells from PBMCs, obtained after stem cell transplantation. The receptors were sampled from a human patient with POMP-related autoinflammation and immune dysregulation (PRAID). Part of the T cells may come from the graft donor. Both conserved end residues are part of each CDR3. The order of the fields is CDR3 length, V gene, J gene, CDR3 protein.

cdr3_length: 16
v_call: TRBV7-6
j_call: TRBJ2-1
cdr3_aa: CASSLGGDYSYNEQFF

cdr3_length: 18
v_call: TRBV28
j_call: TRBJ1-2
cdr3_aa: CASSSPTGDRGTNYGYTF

cdr3_length: 14
v_call: TRBV5-8
j_call: TRBJ1-1
cdr3_aa: CASSFRDSNTEAFF

cdr3_length: 14
v_call: TRBV13
j_call: TRBJ1-4
cdr3_aa: CASSPREGAEKLFF

cdr3_length: 14
v_call: TRBV19
j_call: TRBJ2-3
cdr3_aa: CASSMDTTTDTQYF

cdr3_length: 15
v_call: TRBV9
j_call: TRBJ2-1
cdr3_aa: CASSVGASSYNEQFF

cdr3_length: 12
v_call: TRBV5-6
j_call: TRBJ1-1
cdr3_aa: CASSFGYTEAFF

cdr3_length: 17
v_call: TRBV7-9
j_call: TRBJ1-5
cdr3_aa: CASSYDEGQGNWQPQHF

cdr3_length: 12
v_call: TRBV19
j_call: TRBJ1-5
cdr3_aa: CASSIGAQPQHF

cdr3_length: 13
v_call: TRBV6-7
j_call: TRBJ1-2
cdr3_aa: CASSLPGARGYTF

cdr3_length: 14
v_call: TRBV27
j_call: TRBJ1-2
cdr3_aa: CASRISGTPYGYTF

cdr3_length: 13
v_call: TRBV12-3/TRBV12-4
j_call: TRBJ2-1
cdr3_aa: CASSLEVAGVQFF

cdr3_length: 17
v_call: TRBV4-1
j_call: TRBJ1-3
cdr3_aa: CASSQALGTSSGNTIYF

cdr3_length: 13
v_call: TRBV19
j_call: TRBJ2-1
cdr3_aa: CASSIDRYNEQFF

cdr3_length: 17
v_call: TRBV28
j_call: TRBJ2-3
cdr3_aa: CASSLYPGTARTDTQYF

cdr3_length: 15
v_call: TRBV7-9
j_call: TRBJ2-2
cdr3_aa: CASSWTSGNTGELFF

cdr3_length: 13
v_call: TRBV18
j_call: TRBJ1-2
cdr3_aa: CASTGQENYGYTF

cdr3_length: 17
v_call: TRBV27
j_call: TRBJ2-5
cdr3_aa: CASSSGLRGSLQETQYF

cdr3_length: 18
v_call: TRBV28
j_call: TRBJ2-1
cdr3_aa: CASSLWGGGTSPYNEQFF

cdr3_length: 14
v_call: TRBV5-6
j_call: TRBJ1-5
cdr3_aa: CASSFRAGFQPQHF

cdr3_length: 17
v_call: TRBV7-3
j_call: TRBJ2-1
cdr3_aa: CASSLIAGESSYNEQFF

cdr3_length: 14
v_call: TRBV28
j_call: TRBJ1-6
cdr3_aa: CATLRGDYNSPLHF

cdr3_length: 12
v_call: TRBV11-2
j_call: TRBJ2-1
cdr3_aa: CASSSPGPEQFF

cdr3_length: 12
v_call: TRBV19
j_call: TRBJ2-1
cdr3_aa: CASSGTGYEQFF

cdr3_length: 18
v_call: TRBV9
j_call: TRBJ2-3
cdr3_aa: CASSVDGTSMGLDRTQYF

cdr3_length: 16
v_call: TRBV10-3
j_call: TRBJ2-1
cdr3_aa: CAISEPGQGRDNEQFF

cdr3_length: 17
v_call: TRBV27
j_call: TRBJ2-1
cdr3_aa: CASSSGLAGGPQDEQFF

cdr3_length: 13
v_call: TRBV5-1
j_call: TRBJ1-1
cdr3_aa: CASSFRESSEAFF

cdr3_length: 13
v_call: TRBV6-5
j_call: TRBJ1-1
cdr3_aa: CATHALMNTEAFF

cdr3_length: 13
v_call: TRBV11-2
j_call: TRBJ1-5
cdr3_aa: CASSLDGNQPQHF

cdr3_length: 12
v_call: TRBV7-7
j_call: TRBJ2-1
cdr3_aa: CAIRQPVDEQFF

cdr3_length: 16
v_call: TRBV18
j_call: TRBJ2-3
cdr3_aa: CASSRLTGESTDTQYF

cdr3_length: 15
v_call: TRBV19
j_call: TRBJ2-3
cdr3_aa: CASSIWERGVDTQYF

cdr3_length: 14
v_call: TRBV19
j_call: TRBJ2-7
cdr3_aa: CASSSDRGPYEQYF

cdr3_length: 13
v_call: TRBV27
j_call: TRBJ2-1
cdr3_aa: CASGGAPYNEQFF

cdr3_length: 14
v_call: TRBV28
j_call: TRBJ1-1
cdr3_aa: CASSPTGLNTEAFF

cdr3_length: 12
v_call: TRBV30
j_call: TRBJ1-5
cdr3_aa: CAWNEYRQPQHF

cdr3_length: 17
v_call: TRBV6-2/TRBV6-3
j_call: TRBJ2-6
cdr3_aa: CASSSLLPGTGANVLTF

cdr3_length: 13
v_call: TRBV12-3/TRBV12-4
j_call: TRBJ2-5
cdr3_aa: CASMDSLQETQYF

cdr3_length: 15
v_call: TRBV28
j_call: TRBJ1-2
cdr3_aa: CASSPGQGPYYGYTF

cdr3_length: 19
v_call: TRBV28
j_call: TRBJ2-5
cdr3_aa: CASSFDPASLITPQETQYF

cdr3_length: 15
v_call: TRBV15
j_call: TRBJ1-5
cdr3_aa: CATSSGLRPSQPQHF

cdr3_length: 17
v_call: TRBV7-9
j_call: TRBJ2-1
cdr3_aa: CASSFQLAGGPGNEQFF

cdr3_length: 17
v_call: TRBV7-9
j_call: TRBJ2-6
cdr3_aa: CASSLVPPSAGANVLTF

cdr3_length: 14
v_call: TRBV4-2
j_call: TRBJ2-7
cdr3_aa: CASSQERGSYEQYF

cdr3_length: 15
v_call: TRBV30
j_call: TRBJ2-1
cdr3_aa: CAWSVRVGSGNEQFF

cdr3_length: 12
v_call: TRBV5-8
j_call: TRBJ2-7
cdr3_aa: CASSLDLVEQYF

cdr3_length: 15
v_call: TRBV14
j_call: TRBJ2-1
cdr3_aa: CASSQEKGRYNEQFF

cdr3_length: 14
v_call: TRBV28
j_call: TRBJ2-7
cdr3_aa: CASSDSAWAYEQYF

cdr3_length: 11
v_call: TRBV27
j_call: TRBJ2-1
cdr3_aa: CASSHYNEQFF

cdr3_length: 15
v_call: TRBV30
j_call: TRBJ1-3
cdr3_aa: CAGILDKNSGNTIYF

cdr3_length: 12
v_call: TRBV6-5
j_call: TRBJ2-1
cdr3_aa: CASSPGGNEQFF

cdr3_length: 12
v_call: TRBV5-8
j_call: TRBJ2-5
cdr3_aa: CASQQGRMGQYF

cdr3_length: 13
v_call: TRBV24-1
j_call: TRBJ2-1
cdr3_aa: CATSDRTGAEQFF

cdr3_length: 13
v_call: TRBV6-5
j_call: TRBJ1-1
cdr3_aa: CASSAKYPTEAFF